Listed below are T cell receptor beta chains from one sample, sequenced in a study of T cells in Graves' hyperthyroidism and ophthalmopathy. Via MiXCR, TCRdb re-called the multiplex PCR reads, giving one row per CDR3 protein. The sample lists approximately 610,000 distinct CDR3 sequences; 16% were seen once. The sample taken for sequencing was blood. Source of these receptors: a woman between 18 and 29 years old with Graves' hyperthyroidism. Each CDR3 is given with its conserved first and last residue. The order of the fields is J gene, V gene, clone size, D gene, CDR3 protein, CDR3 DNA. The D gene is left open where the match is weak. Clone size is stated in some rows and not others, as once, few, many or a class when expanded.

TRBJ2-5 | TRBV20-1 | NA | NA | CSARDLFFQETQYF | TGCAGTGCTAGAGATCTTTTCTTTCAAGAGACCCAGTACTTC
TRBJ2-3 | TRBV2 | many | NA | CASSLFQGDTQYF | TGTGCCAGCAGTCTATTTCAGGGGGATACGCAGTATTTT
TRBJ2-1 | TRBV7-2 | many | TRBD2 | CASSLVWSSGSNEQFF | TGTGCCAGCAGCTTAGTCTGGAGTAGCGGGAGCAATGAGCAGTTCTTC
TRBJ1-1 | TRBV5-1 | few | NA | CASSLVGQSGAFF | TGCGCCAGCAGCTTGGTGGGTCAGTCTGGAGCTTTCTTT
TRBJ2-5 | TRBV2 | NA | NA | CASEFRSETQYF | TGTGCCAGCGAGTTTCGTTCGGAGACCCAGTACTTC
TRBJ2-1 | TRBV4-1 | NA | TRBD2 | CASSQDPSGVYNEQFF | TGCGCCAGCAGCCAAGATCCTAGCGGGGTATACAATGAGCAGTTCTTC
TRBJ1-5 | TRBV19 | NA | NA | CASSIDNEGQPQHF | TGTGCCAGTAGTATAGATAACGAAGGTCAGCCCCAGCATTTT
TRBJ2-4 | TRBV28 | NA | NA | CASSLSAGLVIQYF | TGTGCCAGCAGTTTGTCCGCAGGGTTGGTCATTCAGTACTTC
TRBJ1-4 | TRBV6-5 | NA | NA | CASSYSGTEKLFF | TGTGCCAGCAGTTACTCCGGGACTGAAAAACTGTTTTTT
TRBJ1-2 | TRBV18 | NA | NA | CASSPLLRDHYGYTF | TGTGCCAGCTCACCACTCTTAAGGGATCACTATGGCTACACCTTC
TRBJ2-5 | TRBV6-1 | few | NA | CASRSGKRETQYF | TGTGCCAGCAGATCAGGGAAGCGAGAGACCCAGTACTTC
TRBJ1-5 | TRBV27 | NA | TRBD1 | CASTHRGGLINQPQHF | TGTGCCAGCACCCACAGGGGAGGGTTGATTAATCAGCCCCAGCATTTT
TRBJ1-3 | TRBV11-2 | NA | NA | CASSSPPDWRGNTIYF | TGTGCCAGCAGCAGCCCGCCCGATTGGCGTGGAAACACCATATATTTT
TRBJ2-5 | TRBV6-5 | many | NA | CASSYRGTAQETQYF | TGTGCCAGCAGTTATCGAGGGACTGCCCAAGAGACCCAGTACTTC
TRBJ2-5 | TRBV20-1 | many | NA | CSATRETQYF | TGCAGTGCTACGCGGGAGACCCAGTACTTC
TRBJ2-7 | TRBV6-1 | NA | TRBD1 | CASRTGGYYEQYF | TGTGCCAGCAGGACAGGGGGATACTACGAGCAGTACTTC
TRBJ2-7 | TRBV5-6 | NA | NA | CASSLSGNGNEQYF | TGTGCCAGCAGTTTATCAGGGAATGGGAACGAGCAGTACTTC
TRBJ2-7 | TRBV28 | NA | NA | CASNRANEQYF | TGTGCCAGCAATAGAGCAAACGAGCAGTACTTC
TRBJ2-7 | TRBV6-1 | many | NA | CASRLSVSSYEQYF | TGTGCCAGCAGACTCTCAGTAAGCTCCTACGAGCAGTACTTC
TRBJ2-5 | TRBV27 | many | NA | CASSLYTQETQYF | TGTGCCAGCAGTTTATACACCCAAGAGACCCAGTACTTC
TRBJ1-6 | TRBV7-2 | NA | NA | CASSLGALTGSLHF | TGTGCCAGCAGCTTAGGAGCCCTCACAGGGTCCCTCCACTTT
TRBJ2-1 | TRBV7-2 | many | TRBD2 | CASSLSSASGTNEQFF | TGTGCCAGCAGCTTAAGTTCGGCTAGCGGGACCAATGAGCAGTTCTTC
TRBJ1-1 | TRBV19 | few | NA | CASSKGYSNTEAFF | TGTGCCAGTAGCAAGGGGTATTCGAACACTGAAGCTTTCTTT
TRBJ2-1 | TRBV9 | NA | NA | CASSVGVEVQPYYLNEQFF | TGTGCCAGCAGCGTAGGTGTAGAGGTGCAGCCTTACTACCTCAATGAGCAGTTCTTC
TRBJ2-6 | TRBV27 | few | NA | CATSRDILSSGANVLTF | TGTGCCACCAGCCGGGACATCCTAAGCTCTGGGGCCAACGTCCTGACTTTC
TRBJ1-4 | TRBV12-3/TRBV12-4 | many | TRBD1 | CASSATGWANEKLFF | TGTGCCAGCAGTGCGACAGGGTGGGCTAATGAAAAACTGTTTTTT
TRBJ2-7 | TRBV20-1 | few | TRBD1 | CSAGTGVPYEQYF | TGCAGTGCCGGGACAGGGGTTCCCTACGAGCAGTACTTC
TRBJ2-7 | TRBV5-1 | NA | TRBD1 | CASSSGQGDFYEQYF | TGCGCCAGCAGCTCAGGACAGGGGGATTTCTACGAGCAGTACTTC
TRBJ1-1 | TRBV29-1 | many | NA | CSVERRMNTEAFF | TGCAGCGTTGAACGGCGTATGAACACTGAAGCTTTCTTT
TRBJ2-6 | TRBV27 | few | TRBD1 | CASRWTGSGANVLTF | TGTGCCAGCAGGTGGACAGGGTCTGGGGCCAACGTCCTGACTTTC
TRBJ2-3 | TRBV29-1 | few | NA | CSAGMGRRTDTQYF | TGCAGCGCGGGGATGGGACGGCGAACAGATACGCAGTATTTT
TRBJ2-2 | TRBV5-1 | NA | NA | CASSQDQGAGELFF | TGCGCCAGCAGCCAAGACCAGGGTGCCGGGGAGCTGTTTTTT
TRBJ2-3 | TRBV29-1 | NA | TRBD1 | CSVAGQGARTDTQYF | TGCAGCGTTGCGGGACAGGGGGCCAGGACAGATACGCAGTATTTT
TRBJ2-7 | TRBV27 | many | TRBD1 | CASSFGTGNYEQYF | TGTGCCAGCAGTTTCGGGACAGGGAACTACGAGCAGTACTTC
TRBJ1-3 | TRBV28 | many | NA | CASSLGGSGNTIYF | TGTGCCAGCAGCCTAGGGGGCTCTGGAAACACCATATATTTT
TRBJ2-3 | TRBV20-1 | few | TRBD1 | CSAIGTGDGTDTQYF | TGCAGTGCAATCGGGACAGGGGATGGCACAGATACGCAGTATTTT
TRBJ1-1 | TRBV19 | few | TRBD1 | CASRGDRELNTEAFF | TGTGCCAGTAGGGGGGACAGGGAATTGAACACTGAAGCTTTCTTT
TRBJ1-5 | TRBV11-2 | NA | NA | CASSLDRGSGQPQHF | TGTGCCAGCAGCTTAGATCGGGGGTCGGGTCAGCCCCAGCATTTT
TRBJ2-3 | TRBV7-2 | few | NA | CASSSPLSFSHFDTQYF | TGTGCCAGCAGCTCCCCTTTAAGTTTTTCACATTTCGATACGCAGTATTTT
TRBJ2-1 | TRBV13 | many | TRBD1 | CASSRQGTIYNEQFF | TGTGCCAGCAGCCGACAGGGGACGATCTACAATGAGCAGTTCTTC
TRBJ2-7 | TRBV7-8 | many | NA | CASSDGAGAGRYEQYF | TGTGCCAGCAGCGACGGAGCTGGGGCAGGTCGGTACGAGCAGTACTTC
TRBJ1-5 | TRBV30 | NA | TRBD1 | CAWSRTGFQPQHF | TGTGCCTGGAGCCGGACAGGGTTTCAGCCCCAGCATTTT